Listed below are T cell receptor beta chains from one sample, sequenced in a study of shared clonotypes between healthy human individuals. Measured with immunoSEQ multiplex PCR; TCRdb has only the in-frame clones, and not every one. The sample has millions of clones; roughly 94% are singletons. The specimen was naive CD4+ T cells sorted from blood. These TCRs come from a man younger than 35 in good health. Both conserved end residues are part of each CDR3. D genes are given only for firm matches. Rows give clone size only sometimes, using once, few, many, or a class for an expanded clone.

>.|TRBJ2-1|TRBD1|TRBV7-2
CASSKTGGYNEQFF
TGTGCCAGCAGCAAGACAGGGGGGTACAATGAGCAGTTCTTC
>few|TRBJ1-3|.|TRBV6-5
CASSYSVGTIYF
TGTGCCAGCAGTTACTCGGTTGGGACCATATATTTT
>.|TRBJ2-7|.|TRBV28
CASSFGRRGTYEQYF
TGTGCCAGCAGTTTTGGCAGGAGGGGAACCTACGAGCAGTACTTC
>.|TRBJ1-1|.|TRBV4-1
CASSQDRIGPVTEAFF
TGCGCCAGCAGCCAAGATAGAATAGGCCCAGTCACTGAAGCTTTCTTT
>once|TRBJ1-1|.|TRBV28
CASSSSWGNNTEAFF
TGTGCCAGCAGTTCCTCCTGGGGGAACAACACTGAAGCTTTCTTT
>.|TRBJ1-5|TRBD1|TRBV18
CASSPTGGFQPQHF
TGTGCCAGCTCACCGACAGGGGGGTTCCAGCCCCAGCATTTT
>.|TRBJ2-7|TRBD2|TRBV14
CASSRSGTSGNYEQYF
TGTGCCAGCAGCCGTTCAGGGACTAGCGGGAATTACGAGCAGTACTTC
>.|TRBJ1-2|TRBD1|TRBV2
CASSEGQGSLYGYTF
TGTGCCAGCAGTGAGGGACAGGGGTCTCTCTATGGCTACACCTTC
>.|TRBJ2-7|TRBD2|TRBV7-2
CASRPGLADYEQYF
TGTGCCAGCAGGCCTGGGCTAGCGGACTACGAGCAGTACTTC
>.|TRBJ2-6|.|TRBV19
CASSMASGANVLTF
TGTGCCAGTAGTATGGCCTCTGGGGCCAACGTCCTGACTTTC
>.|TRBJ1-1|.|TRBV6-5
CASSLARTAEAFF
TGTGCCAGCAGCCTGGCGAGGACAGCTGAAGCTTTCTTT
>once|TRBJ2-1|TRBD2|TRBV5-1
CASATASGSYNEQFF
TGCGCCAGCGCCACGGCTAGCGGGTCCTACAATGAGCAGTTCTTC
>.|TRBJ1-1|.|TRBV29-1
CSVEEGTGLAFF
TGCAGCGTTGAAGAGGGGACGGGGCTGGCTTTCTTT
>.|TRBJ1-1|.|TRBV27
CASSRQADMNTEAFF
TGTGCCAGCAGTCGCCAGGCAGACATGAACACTGAAGCTTTCTTT
>once|TRBJ1-5|.|TRBV18
CASSPGQGSNQPQHF
TGTGCCAGCTCACCAGGGCAGGGCAGCAATCAGCCCCAGCATTTT
>.|TRBJ1-2|.|TRBV10-3
CAISEPLESGSHGYTF
TGTGCCATCAGTGAGCCACTAGAATCCGGGTCCCATGGCTACACCTTC
>.|TRBJ2-7|TRBD1|TRBV4-1
CASSQSSAPGGREQYF
TGCGCCAGCAGCCAATCGTCGGCACCAGGGGGCCGAGAGCAGTACTTC
>.|TRBJ2-7|TRBD2|TRBV6-5
CASSYTSGYEQYF
TGTGCCAGCAGTTACACTAGCGGGTACGAGCAGTACTTC
>.|TRBJ2-7|.|TRBV18
CASSPRVDSYEQYF
TGTGCCAGCTCACCAAGGGTCGACTCCTACGAGCAGTACTTC
>.|TRBJ2-5|.|TRBV18
CASFLSPQETQYF
TGTGCCAGCTTCTTATCACCTCAAGAGACCCAGTACTTC
>few|TRBJ1-6|.|TRBV5-5
CASSRGQAANSPLHF
TGTGCCAGCAGTCGGGGCCAGGCAGCTAATTCACCCCTCCACTTT
>.|TRBJ2-1|.|TRBV10-3
CAIQEGAYNEQFF
TGTGCCATCCAGGAGGGAGCGTACAATGAGCAGTTCTTC
>.|TRBJ1-6|.|TRBV30
CAWSTGLSPLHF
TGTGCCTGGAGTACGGGGCTTTCACCCCTCCACTTT
>.|TRBJ2-5|.|TRBV6-6
CASSTQRVVQYF
TGTGCCAGCAGTACTCAGAGGGTTGTCCAGTACTTC
>.|TRBJ1-4|.|TRBV5-1
CASSLVGRVNEKLFF
TGCGCCAGCAGCTTGGTCGGCAGGGTGAACGAAAAACTGTTTTTT
>.|TRBJ1-1|.|TRBV7-2
CASSPPVSYRIGTEAFF
TGTGCCAGCAGCCCTCCCGTCTCCTACAGGATCGGCACTGAAGCTTTCTTT
>.|TRBJ2-3|TRBD2|TRBV5-1
CASRRTSGSDTQYF
TGCGCCAGCAGGCGGACTAGCGGGTCAGATACGCAGTATTTT
>.|TRBJ2-7|.|TRBV6-5
CASSPTGISYEQYF
TGTGCCAGTTCGCCAACAGGAATTTCCTACGAGCAGTACTTC
>.|TRBJ2-5|.|TRBV28
CASSTPQGRETQYF
TGTGCCAGCAGTACCCCGCAGGGGCGGGAGACCCAGTACTTC
>.|TRBJ2-1|.|TRBV28
CASSWARALYNEQFF
TGTGCCAGCAGTTGGGCCCGGGCCCTTTACAATGAGCAGTTCTTC
>.|TRBJ2-1|TRBD2|TRBV6-5
CASSYLASGAYEQFF
TGTGCCAGCAGTTACCTCGCTAGCGGGGCGTATGAGCAGTTCTTC
>.|TRBJ1-5|.|TRBV2
CASSEPGRYSSNQPQHF
TGTGCCAGCAGTGAGCCCGGCCGATACTCTAGCAATCAGCCCCAGCATTTT
>.|TRBJ1-1|.|TRBV29-1
CSVGGLGDTEAFF
TGCAGCGTTGGAGGGTTGGGAGACACTGAAGCTTTCTTT
>.|TRBJ2-3|.|TRBV5-4
CASSFAPPDTQYF
TGTGCCAGCAGTTTTGCTCCGCCAGATACGCAGTATTTT
>.|TRBJ1-5|TRBD1|TRBV30
CAWSGDKTGVGNQPQHF
TGTGCCTGGAGTGGCGACAAGACAGGGGTTGGCAATCAGCCCCAGCATTTT
>.|TRBJ2-7|TRBD2|TRBV18
CASSAAGTSGTSYEQYF
TGTGCCAGCTCAGCGGCAGGGACTAGCGGGACCTCCTACGAGCAGTACTTC
>.|TRBJ2-7|.|TRBV7-2
CASSPAGIGLFSYEQYF
TGTGCCAGCAGCCCCGCGGGGATAGGCCTCTTCTCCTACGAGCAGTACTTC
>.|TRBJ1-2|.|TRBV5-1
CASSLSDGIYGYTF
TGCGCCAGCAGCTTGTCGGACGGAATCTATGGCTACACCTTC
>.|TRBJ1-2|.|TRBV6-1
CALILDVGGYGYTF
TGTGCCCTGATACTGGACGTTGGGGGCTATGGCTACACCTTC
>.|TRBJ2-5|TRBD2|TRBV4-3
CASGQWTSGGQETQYF
TGCGCCAGCGGCCAATGGACTAGCGGAGGACAAGAGACCCAGTACTTC
>.|TRBJ2-7|.|TRBV6-6
CASSSQGTYEQYF
TGTGCCAGCAGTTCTCAGGGCACCTACGAGCAGTACTTC
>.|TRBJ1-3|.|TRBV18
CASSPTAFSGNTIYF
TGTGCCAGCTCACCAACAGCGTTCTCTGGAAACACCATATATTTT
>.|TRBJ2-7|.|TRBV29-1
CSVESSASYEQYF
TGCAGCGTTGAATCTTCAGCCTCCTACGAGCAGTACTTC
>.|TRBJ2-7|.|TRBV5-1
CASSLDGLSYEQYF
TGCGCCAGCAGCTTGGATGGGCTCTCCTACGAGCAGTACTTC
>.|TRBJ1-4|TRBD1|TRBV28
CASSVLRDSYEKLFF
TGTGCCAGCAGTGTTCTCCGGGACAGCTATGAAAAACTGTTTTTT
>.|TRBJ1-1|.|TRBV28
CASISTLGPRTFF
TGTGCCAGCATTAGTACTTTGGGGCCCCGGACCTTCTTT
>.|TRBJ1-6|TRBD1|TRBV30
CAWTMGQGDSPLHF
TGTGCCTGGACGATGGGACAGGGGGATTCACCCCTCCACTTT
>.|TRBJ2-1|.|TRBV2
CASSGVAAYNEQFF
TGTGCCAGCAGTGGGGTAGCAGCTTACAATGAGCAGTTCTTC
>.|TRBJ1-5|.|TRBV19
CASSANRDEYQPQHF
TGTGCCAGTAGTGCCAACCGGGACGAGTATCAGCCCCAGCATTTT
>.|TRBJ2-7|TRBD2|TRBV27
CASSPPGLAGGQYF
TGTGCCAGCAGTCCGCCGGGACTAGCGGGAGGGCAGTACTTC
>.|TRBJ2-3|.|TRBV6-6
CASSPARGLTDTQYF
TGTGCCAGCAGTCCCGCAAGAGGACTCACAGATACGCAGTATTTT
>once|TRBJ1-1|.|TRBV6-5
CASWDNMNTEAFF
TGTGCCAGCTGGGACAACATGAACACTGAAGCTTTCTTT
>.|TRBJ2-3|TRBD1|TRBV6-1
CASSAGPMTGSDTQYF
TGTGCCAGCAGTGCAGGGCCGATGACAGGGTCAGATACGCAGTATTTT
>.|TRBJ2-7|TRBD2|TRBV14
CASSLVFAGVKYEQYF
TGTGCCAGCAGCCTCGTCTTTGCGGGGGTGAAATACGAGCAGTACTTC
>.|TRBJ2-4|.|TRBV5-4
CASSLGQGIQYF
TGTGCCAGCAGCTTGGGCCAGGGCATTCAGTACTTC
>.|TRBJ2-1|.|TRBV5-6
CASSVSGTHNEQFF
TGTGCCAGCAGCGTATCCGGGACCCACAATGAGCAGTTCTTC
>.|TRBJ1-4|.|TRBV28
CASSLGAAAGEEKLFF
TGTGCCAGCAGTTTAGGGGCAGCCGCGGGGGAAGAAAAACTGTTTTTT
>once|TRBJ1-1|.|TRBV5-1
CASSLEAGNTEAFF
TGCGCCAGCAGCTTAGAGGCGGGGAACACTGAAGCTTTCTTT
>.|TRBJ2-7|.|TRBV19
CASSITITTYEQYF
TGTGCCAGTAGTATTACCATCACAACCTACGAGCAGTACTTC
>once|TRBJ2-7|.|TRBV5-4
CASSRPGVDEQYF
TGTGCCAGCAGCCGTCCGGGAGTTGACGAGCAGTACTTC